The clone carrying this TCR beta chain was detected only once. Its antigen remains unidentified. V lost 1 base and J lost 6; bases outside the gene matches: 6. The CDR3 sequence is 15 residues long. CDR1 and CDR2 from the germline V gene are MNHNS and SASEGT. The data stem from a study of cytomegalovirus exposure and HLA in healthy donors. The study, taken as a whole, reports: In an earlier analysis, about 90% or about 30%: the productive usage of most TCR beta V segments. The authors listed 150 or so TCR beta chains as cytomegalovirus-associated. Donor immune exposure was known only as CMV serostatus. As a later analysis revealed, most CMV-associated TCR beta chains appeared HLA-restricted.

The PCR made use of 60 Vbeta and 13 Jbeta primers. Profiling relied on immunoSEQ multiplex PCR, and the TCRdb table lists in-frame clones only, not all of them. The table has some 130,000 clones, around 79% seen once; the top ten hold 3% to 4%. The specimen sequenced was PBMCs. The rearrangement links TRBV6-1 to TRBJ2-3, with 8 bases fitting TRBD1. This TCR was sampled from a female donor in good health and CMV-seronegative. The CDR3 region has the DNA TGTGCCAGCAGTGAAGGGACAGGGCGGTCGGATACGCAGTATTTT. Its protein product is CASSEGTGRSDTQYF.